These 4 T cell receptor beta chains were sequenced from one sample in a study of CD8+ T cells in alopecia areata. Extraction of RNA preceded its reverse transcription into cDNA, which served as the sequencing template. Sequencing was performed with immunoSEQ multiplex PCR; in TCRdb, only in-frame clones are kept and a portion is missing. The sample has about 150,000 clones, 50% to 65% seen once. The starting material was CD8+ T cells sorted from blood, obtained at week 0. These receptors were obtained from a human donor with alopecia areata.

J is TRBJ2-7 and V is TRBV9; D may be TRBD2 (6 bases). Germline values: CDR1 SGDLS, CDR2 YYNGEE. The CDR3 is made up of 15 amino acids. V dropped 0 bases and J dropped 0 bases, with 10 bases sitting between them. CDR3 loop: CASSVGAGNSYEQYF. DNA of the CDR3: TGTGCCAGCAGCGTAGGTGCGGGAAACTCCTACGAGCAGTACTTC.

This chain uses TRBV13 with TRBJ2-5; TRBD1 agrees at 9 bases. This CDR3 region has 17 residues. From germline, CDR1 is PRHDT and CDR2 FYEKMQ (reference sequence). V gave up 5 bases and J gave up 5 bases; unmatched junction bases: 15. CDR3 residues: CASSPPGQGSHDETQYF. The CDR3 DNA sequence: TGTGCCAGCAGCCCCCCAGGACAGGGGTCCCATGACGAGACCCAGTACTTC.

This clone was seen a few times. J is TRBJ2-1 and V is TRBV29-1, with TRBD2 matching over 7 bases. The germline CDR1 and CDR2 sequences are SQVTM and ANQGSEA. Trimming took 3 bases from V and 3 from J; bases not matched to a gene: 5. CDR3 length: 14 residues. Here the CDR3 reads CSVEFQRDYNEQFF. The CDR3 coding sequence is TGCAGCGTTGAGTTCCAGCGGGACTACAATGAGCAGTTCTTC.

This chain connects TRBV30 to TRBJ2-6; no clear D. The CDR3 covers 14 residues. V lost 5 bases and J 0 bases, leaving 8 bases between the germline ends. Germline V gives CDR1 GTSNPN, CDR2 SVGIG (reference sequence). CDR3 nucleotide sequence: TGTGCCTGGGGCGTCGGCTCTGGGGCCAACGTCCTGACTTTC. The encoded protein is CAWGVGSGANVLTF.